These T cell receptor beta chains were read from a single sample in a study of T cell responses to AZD1222 COVID-19 vaccine. The repertoire was sequenced with immunoSEQ multiplex PCR; TCRdb's copy has only in-frame clones and lacks some. The table includes about 130,000 clones, around 90% detected once. Sequenced material: peripheral blood, taken on day 0 of AZD1222 vaccination. Receptors were obtained from an adult in good health. Each CDR3 is given with its conserved first and last residue. The order of the fields is V gene, J gene, D gene, clone size, CDR3 DNA, CDR3 protein. A D gene is named only where the DNA matches it firmly. The size field is filled for only some rows; it gives once, few, many or a size class.

>TRBV3-1/TRBV3-2|TRBJ1-1|NA|NA
TGTGCCAGCAGCCCCTCGTCAAAGGAAGCTTTCTTT
CASSPSSKEAFF
>TRBV7-8|TRBJ2-7|TRBD1|NA
TGTGCCAGCACTACCCGGACGGACAGGGGATCGAGGGTCGAGCAGTACTTC
CASTTRTDRGSRVEQYF
>TRBV4-3|TRBJ1-2|NA|few
TGCGCCAGCAGCCAAGATTTGGCACCAGCTAACTATGGCTACACCTTC
CASSQDLAPANYGYTF
>TRBV20-1|TRBJ2-2|NA|NA
TGCAGTGCTAGTCGCCGCCCCTTGGCCGGGGAGCTGTTTTTT
CSASRRPLAGELFF
>TRBV7-2|TRBJ2-5|NA|once
TGTGCCAGCAGAATAGGGGGTTCTGGAGAGACCCAGTACTTC
CASRIGGSGETQYF
>TRBV30|TRBJ2-7|NA|NA
TGTGCCTGGAATCAGGGTTCCTACGAGCAGTACTTC
CAWNQGSYEQYF
>TRBV7-2|TRBJ2-5|NA|NA
TGTGCCAGCAGCCCGACGCTTCTTCAAGAGACCCAGTACTTC
CASSPTLLQETQYF
>TRBV7-2|TRBJ1-1|NA|NA
TGTGCCAGCGGGAAACCCTACGGGACTGAAGCTTTCTTT
CASGKPYGTEAFF
>TRBV7-9|TRBJ1-2|NA|NA
TGTGCCAGCAGCTTAGGATGGAGTGGGGAGGACTATGGCTACACCTTC
CASSLGWSGEDYGYTF
>TRBV6-6|TRBJ2-1|TRBD1|NA
TGTGCCAGCAGTCCGGACAGGGTAGATGAGCAGTTCTTC
CASSPDRVDEQFF
>TRBV2|TRBJ1-2|TRBD1|NA
TGTGCCAGCTTAGTGGACAGGGGGCCCTATGGCTACACCTTC
CASLVDRGPYGYTF
>TRBV28|TRBJ2-7|NA|NA
TGTGCCAGCAGCGTCAAAATACCTACACAGTACTTC
CASSVKIPTQYF
>TRBV5-6|TRBJ1-6|TRBD1|NA
TGTGCCAGCAGATATACAGGGGGCGATTCACCCCTCCACTTT
CASRYTGGDSPLHF
>TRBV11-1|TRBJ1-2|TRBD1|NA
TGTGCCAGCAGCGCCGGGACAGGGAAATATGGCTACACCTTC
CASSAGTGKYGYTF
>TRBV3-1/TRBV3-2|TRBJ2-1|NA|NA
TGTGCCAGCAGATCTCAGAGGGTGGGGAATGAGCAGTTCTTC
CASRSQRVGNEQFF
>TRBV6-5|TRBJ1-2|NA|few
TGTGCCAGCAGTTCGAATCCCAGGGGTGGCTACACCTTC
CASSSNPRGGYTF
>TRBV14|TRBJ2-7|NA|NA
TGTGCCAGCAGCCAAACAGATTACGAGCAGTACTTC
CASSQTDYEQYF
>TRBV28|TRBJ1-4|TRBD1|NA
TGTGCCAGCAGCGCGTTCGTCGGGACAGGGGGGAAAAAACTGTTTTTT
CASSAFVGTGGKKLFF
>TRBV7-3|TRBJ2-3|NA|NA
TGTGCCAGCAGCTTATCCGACAGGATAGATACGCAGTATTTT
CASSLSDRIDTQYF
>TRBV9|TRBJ2-7|TRBD1|NA
TGTGCCAGCAGCCCACCCGGGACAGGTGACTACGAGCAGTACTTC
CASSPPGTGDYEQYF
>TRBV7-9|TRBJ2-2|NA|NA
TGTGCCAGCAGCTTCGGGCCCGGGGAGCTGTTTTTT
CASSFGPGELFF
>TRBV4-2|TRBJ2-1|NA|NA
TGTGCCAGCAGCCAACAGACAGATACCGGTGAGCAGTTCTTC
CASSQQTDTGEQFF
>TRBV5-4|TRBJ1-6|NA|NA
TGTGCCAGCAGCAGGGGTAGGGCAGGGGCTGATTCACCCCTCCACTTT
CASSRGRAGADSPLHF
>TRBV28|TRBJ2-1|NA|NA
TGTGCCAGCAGTTTATTTTTCCAGGACCAGGGATTAGTTGAGCAGTTCTTC
CASSLFFQDQGLVEQFF
>TRBV29-1|TRBJ1-1|TRBD1|NA
TGCAGCGTTGAAGATCTCAACAGGGGGGCAACTGAAGCTTTCTTT
CSVEDLNRGATEAFF
>TRBV7-9|TRBJ1-4|NA|NA
TGTGCCAGCAGCTTAACTATAGAAAAACTGTTTTTT
CASSLTIEKLFF
>TRBV15|TRBJ1-1|NA|NA
TGTGCCACCAGCATGGAGGAGAACACTGAAGCTTTCTTT
CATSMEENTEAFF
>TRBV27|TRBJ2-7|NA|few
TGTGCCAGCAGTTCGGGGGGTAGGGGGACCTACGAGCAGTACTTC
CASSSGGRGTYEQYF
>TRBV5-4|TRBJ2-7|NA|NA
TGTGCCAGCAGGAAGGGGGGGAACGCGTACGAGCAGTACTTC
CASRKGGNAYEQYF
>TRBV5-4|TRBJ2-5|NA|NA
TGTGCCAGCAGCTGGACAGCGTTTCCCCAAGAGACCCAGTACTTC
CASSWTAFPQETQYF
>TRBV28|TRBJ2-7|TRBD1|NA
TGTGCCAGCAGTCTACCCGGACAGGACGAGCAGTACTTC
CASSLPGQDEQYF